The source of this TCR beta chain is a study of CD8+ T cells in alopecia areata. Treatment given: oral pan-JAK inhibitor, 5-10 mg twice daily. Per germline, CDR1 MGHRA and CDR2 YSYEKL. The CDR3 runs to 16 residues. The V and J ends lost 2 bases and 1 base respectively, with 12 bases between them. cDNA reverse transcribed from extracted RNA served as the sequencing template. The protocol was immunoSEQ multiplex PCR, while the TCRdb copy is restricted to in-frame clones and leaves out a portion. The table shows 200,000 to 250,000 clones, with around two fifths occurring only once. This specimen was CD4+ T cells sorted from blood, taken at roughly week 38, from a patient treated with tofacitinib. This receptor was obtained from a human donor with alopecia areata. V and J are TRBV4-1 and TRBJ2-1; no firm D call. The CDR3 loop is CASSQPRAASYNEQFF. CDR3 DNA: TGCGCCAGCAGCCAACCCCGGGCGGCGTCCTACAATGAGCAGTTCTTC.